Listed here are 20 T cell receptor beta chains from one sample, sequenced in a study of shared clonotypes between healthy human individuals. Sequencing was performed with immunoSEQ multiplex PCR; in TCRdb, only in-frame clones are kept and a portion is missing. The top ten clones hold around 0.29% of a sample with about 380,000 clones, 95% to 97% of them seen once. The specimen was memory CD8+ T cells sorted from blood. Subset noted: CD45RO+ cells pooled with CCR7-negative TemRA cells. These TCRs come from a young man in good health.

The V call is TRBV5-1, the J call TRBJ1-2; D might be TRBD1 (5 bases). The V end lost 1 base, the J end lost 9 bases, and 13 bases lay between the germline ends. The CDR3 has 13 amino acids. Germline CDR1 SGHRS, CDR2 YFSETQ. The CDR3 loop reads CASSLTVGGSYTF. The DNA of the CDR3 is TGCGCCAGCAGCTTGACTGTCGGGGGAAGCTACACCTTC.

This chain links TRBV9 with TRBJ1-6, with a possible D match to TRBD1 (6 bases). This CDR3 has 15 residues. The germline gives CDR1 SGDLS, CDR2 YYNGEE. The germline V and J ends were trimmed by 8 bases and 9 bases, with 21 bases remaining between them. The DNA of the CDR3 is TGTGCCAGTGGACAGACAGGAGGGGGAATTTCACCCCTCCACTTT. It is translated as CASGQTGGGISPLHF.

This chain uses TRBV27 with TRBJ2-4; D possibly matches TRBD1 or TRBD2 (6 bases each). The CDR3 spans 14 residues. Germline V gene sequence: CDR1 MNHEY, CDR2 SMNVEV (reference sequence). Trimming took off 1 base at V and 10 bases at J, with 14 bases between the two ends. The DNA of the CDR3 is TGTGCCAGCAGTTTATGGGGGGCGGCAGGAATTCAGTACTTC. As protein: CASSLWGAAGIQYF.

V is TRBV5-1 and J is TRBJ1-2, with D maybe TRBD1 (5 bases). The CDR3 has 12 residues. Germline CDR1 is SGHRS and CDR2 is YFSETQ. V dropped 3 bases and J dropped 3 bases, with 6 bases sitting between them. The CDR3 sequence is CASSSGHYGYTF. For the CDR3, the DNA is TGCGCCAGCAGCTCGGGACACTATGGCTACACCTTC.

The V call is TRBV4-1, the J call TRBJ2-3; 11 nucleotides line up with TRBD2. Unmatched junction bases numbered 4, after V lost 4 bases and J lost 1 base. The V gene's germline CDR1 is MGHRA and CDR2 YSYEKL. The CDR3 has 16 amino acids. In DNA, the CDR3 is TGCGCCAGCAGCCCCAAACTAGCGGGGGGCACAGATACGCAGTATTTT. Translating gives CASSPKLAGGTDTQYF.

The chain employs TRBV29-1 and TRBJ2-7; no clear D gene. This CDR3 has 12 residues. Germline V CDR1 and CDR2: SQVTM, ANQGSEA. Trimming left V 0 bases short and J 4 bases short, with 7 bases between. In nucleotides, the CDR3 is TGCAGCGTTGAAGATCTATGGTACGAGCAGTACTTC. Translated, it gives CSVEDLWYEQYF.

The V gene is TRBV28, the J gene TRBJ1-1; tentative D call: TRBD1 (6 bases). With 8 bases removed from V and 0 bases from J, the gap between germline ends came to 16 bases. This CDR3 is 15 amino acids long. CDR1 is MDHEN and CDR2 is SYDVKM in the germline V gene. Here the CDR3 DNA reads TGTGCCAGCCCCCCCGTCAGGGGAATGAACACTGAAGCTTTCTTT. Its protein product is CASPPVRGMNTEAFF.

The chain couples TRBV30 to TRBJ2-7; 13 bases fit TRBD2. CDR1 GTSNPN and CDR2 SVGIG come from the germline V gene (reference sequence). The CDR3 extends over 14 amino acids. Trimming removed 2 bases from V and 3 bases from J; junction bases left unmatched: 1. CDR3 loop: CAWSWTSGSYEQYF. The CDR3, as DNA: TGTGCCTGGAGTTGGACTAGCGGGAGCTACGAGCAGTACTTC. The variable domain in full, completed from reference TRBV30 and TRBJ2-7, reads SQTIHQWPATLVQPVGSPLSLECTVEGTSNPNLYWYRQAAGRGLQLLFYSVGIGQISSEVPQNLSASRPQDRQFILSSKKLLLSDSGFYLCAWSWTSGSYEQYFGPGTRLTVT.

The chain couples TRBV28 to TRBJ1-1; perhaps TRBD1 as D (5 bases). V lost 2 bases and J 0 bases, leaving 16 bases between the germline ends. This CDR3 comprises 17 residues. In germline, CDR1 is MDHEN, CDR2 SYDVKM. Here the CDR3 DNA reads TGTGCCAGCAGTTTAGTTTCAGGGATGAACATGAACACTGAAGCTTTCTTT. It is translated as CASSLVSGMNMNTEAFF.

The CDR3 loop reads CASSLALAGEGYEQYF. DNA for the CDR3: TGCGCCAGCAGCTTGGCCCTAGCGGGAGAGGGATACGAGCAGTACTTC. V is TRBV5-1 and J is TRBJ2-7; 10 nucleotides align to TRBD2. This CDR3 has 16 amino acids. Looked up from germline, CDR1 is SGHRS and CDR2 is YFSETQ. With V trimmed by 0 bases and J by 4 bases, 7 bases remained unmatched.

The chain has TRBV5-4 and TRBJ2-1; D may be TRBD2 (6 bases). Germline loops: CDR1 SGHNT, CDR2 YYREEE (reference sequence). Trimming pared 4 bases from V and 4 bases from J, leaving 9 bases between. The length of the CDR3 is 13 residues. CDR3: CASSAGRYNEQFF. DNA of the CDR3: TGTGCCAGCAGCGCGGGACGGTACAATGAGCAGTTCTTC. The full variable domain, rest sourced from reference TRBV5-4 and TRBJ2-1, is ETGVTQSPTHLIKTRGQQVTLRCSSQSGHNTVSWYQQALGQGPQFIFQYYREEENGRGNFPPRFSGLQFPNYSSELNVNALELDDSALYLCASSAGRYNEQFFGPGTRLTVL.

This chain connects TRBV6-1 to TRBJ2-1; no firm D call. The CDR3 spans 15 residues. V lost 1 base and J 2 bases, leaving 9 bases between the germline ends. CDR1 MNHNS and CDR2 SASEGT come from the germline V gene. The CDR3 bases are TGTGCCAGCAGTGAAGGCCCAAGCACCTACAATGAGCAGTTCTTC. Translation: CASSEGPSTYNEQFF.

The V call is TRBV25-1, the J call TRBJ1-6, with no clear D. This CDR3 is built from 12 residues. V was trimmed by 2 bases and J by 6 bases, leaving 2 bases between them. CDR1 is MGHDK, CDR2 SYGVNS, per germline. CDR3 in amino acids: CASSEVNSPLHF. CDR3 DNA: TGTGCCAGCAGTGAAGTTAATTCACCCCTCCACTTT.

CDR3 loop: CASTPLGLAGGNEQFF. The DNA for the CDR3 is TGTGCCAGCACCCCGTTGGGTCTAGCGGGAGGGAATGAGCAGTTCTTC. The rearrangement joins TRBV5-6 to TRBJ2-1; TRBD2 matches 12 bases. J was trimmed by 7 bases and V by 6 bases; bases with no gene match: 11. The CDR3 has 16 amino acids. The V gene's germline CDR1 is SGHDT and CDR2 YYEEEE.

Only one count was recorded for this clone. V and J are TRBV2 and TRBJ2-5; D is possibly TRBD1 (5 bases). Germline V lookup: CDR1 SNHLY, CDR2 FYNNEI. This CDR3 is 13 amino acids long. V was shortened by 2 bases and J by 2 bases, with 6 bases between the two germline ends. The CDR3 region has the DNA TGTGCCAGCAGTGAACAGGGTCAAGAGACCCAGTACTTC. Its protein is CASSEQGQETQYF.

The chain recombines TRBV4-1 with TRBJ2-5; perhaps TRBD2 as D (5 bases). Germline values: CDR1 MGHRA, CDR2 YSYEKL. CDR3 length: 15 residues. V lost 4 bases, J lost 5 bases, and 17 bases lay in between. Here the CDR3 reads CASSPLGLAGETQYF. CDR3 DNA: TGCGCCAGCAGCCCCCTCGGGCTAGCTGGGGAGACCCAGTACTTC.

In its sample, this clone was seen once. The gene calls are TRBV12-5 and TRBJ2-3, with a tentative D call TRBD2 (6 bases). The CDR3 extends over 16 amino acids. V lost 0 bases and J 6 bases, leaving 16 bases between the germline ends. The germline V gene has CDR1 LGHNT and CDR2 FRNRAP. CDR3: CASGLVLGGPGDTQYF. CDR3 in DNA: TGTGCTAGTGGTTTGGTACTCGGAGGGCCGGGGGATACGCAGTATTTT.

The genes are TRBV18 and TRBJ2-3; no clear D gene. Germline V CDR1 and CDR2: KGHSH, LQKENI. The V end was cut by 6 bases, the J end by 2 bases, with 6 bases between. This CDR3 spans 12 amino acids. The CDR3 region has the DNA TGTGCCAGCTCGACCTTCACAGATACGCAGTATTTT. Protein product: CASSTFTDTQYF.

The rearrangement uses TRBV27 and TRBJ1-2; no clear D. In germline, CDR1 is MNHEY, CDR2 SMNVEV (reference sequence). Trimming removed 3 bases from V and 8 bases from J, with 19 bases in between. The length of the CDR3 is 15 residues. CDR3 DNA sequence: TGTGCCAGCAGTTTGAATTTGAGGTTGGGTTGGGGCTACACCTTC. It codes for CASSLNLRLGWGYTF.

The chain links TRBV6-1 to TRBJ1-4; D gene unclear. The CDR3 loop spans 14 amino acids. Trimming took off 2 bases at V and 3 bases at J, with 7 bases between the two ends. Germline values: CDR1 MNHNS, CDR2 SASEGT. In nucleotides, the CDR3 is TGTGCCAGCAGTGAAAGCCCTTCTAATGAAAAACTGTTTTTT. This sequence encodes CASSESPSNEKLFF.